The 10 T cell receptor beta chains listed next were all sequenced from one sample in a study of response to subunit inactivated influenza vaccine (dated by TCRdb to the late 2010s). The library was built by means of RT-PCR. These reads were obtained on an Illumina HiSeq 2500. TCRdb reran the public reads through fastp at Q25 and MiXCR, keeping productive beta chains. Here each entry gathers all rows of one CDR3 protein and keeps the most common genes and DNA. The sample table holds 650,000 to 800,000 distinct CDR3 sequences, of which about 14% were seen once. The biggest ten clones account for around 6.5% of the sample. This material consisted of PBMCs from blood, taken 14 days before vaccination. The receptors were gathered from a man aged 45-65 years who received an inactivated influenza vaccine. Donor details come from another sample of the same person, matched by shared clones.

The J gene is TRBJ2-7, the V gene TRBV2; 8 nucleotides line up with TRBD1. V was clipped by 6 bases and J by 3 bases; unmatched bases: 4. Germline CDR1 is SNHLY and CDR2 is FYNNEI. The CDR3 loop spans 13 amino acids. The CDR3 sequence: CASRDRAYYEQYF. CDR3 nucleotide sequence: TGTGCCAGCAGGGACAGGGCGTACTACGAGCAGTACTTC.

This rearrangement joins TRBV29-1 to TRBJ1-4, with 7 bases fitting TRBD1. Trimming took 6 bases from V and 3 from J; bases not matched to a gene: 7. CDR1 is SQVTM and CDR2 is ANQGSEA in the germline V gene. The CDR3 has 14 residues. The CDR3, as DNA: TGCAGCGTCGTATACAGGGGTTCTAATGAAAAACTGTTTTTT. Residues: CSVVYRGSNEKLFF.

This clonotype was recorded a few times. This chain links TRBV6-1 with TRBJ2-2; perhaps TRBD1 as D (6 bases). There are 15 residues in the CDR3. V gave up 3 bases and J gave up 2 bases, with 10 bases separating them. Germline-derived CDR1 and CDR2 are MNHNS and SASEGT. CDR3 sequence: CASSEGTFNTGELFF. The CDR3 DNA reads as TGTGCCAGCAGTGAGGGGACATTCAACACCGGGGAGCTGTTTTTT.

A few counts support this clonotype. The chain employs TRBV19 and TRBJ1-1, with 9 nucleotides matching TRBD1. The V gene end was trimmed by 6 bases and the J gene end by 6 bases; junction bases not matched to a gene: 8. CDR3 length: 14 residues. Looked up from germline, CDR1 is LNHDA and CDR2 is SQIVND (reference sequence). The CDR3 region is CASSRGGQGSEAFF. In DNA, the CDR3 is TGTGCCAGTAGCCGAGGGGGACAGGGCTCTGAAGCTTTCTTT.

This clonotype appeared a few times. The chain combines TRBV12-2 with TRBJ1-5; no DNA check was done on the table's D call, TRBD1. TRBV12-2 is flagged as a pseudogene. CDR3 length: 18 amino acids. The CDR3 protein is CASRLERTGGYSNQPQHF. CDR3 nucleotide sequence: TGTGCAAGTCGCTTAGAACGGACAGGGGGTTATAGCAATCAGCCCCAGCATTTT.

The chain is built from TRBV20-1 and TRBJ2-3; 7 bases line up with TRBD2. Germline CDR1 reads DFQATT; CDR2 reads SNEGSKA (reference sequence). V shed 6 bases and J 0 bases; nucleotides not matched to a gene: 9. This CDR3 contains 15 residues. The DNA of the CDR3 is TGCAGTGCCAACCGGGGGAGGGGTAGCACAGATACGCAGTATTTT. It codes for CSANRGRGSTDTQYF.

The chain carries TRBV6-1 and TRBJ1-2, with D perhaps TRBD1 (5 bases). The V end was cut by 6 bases, the J end by 6 bases, with 20 bases between. CDR3 length equals 15 residues. Looked up from germline, CDR1 is MNHNS and CDR2 is SASEGT. The CDR3 DNA sequence: TGTGCCAGCAGGGGTCTAACCCAAGAGGGGAATGGCTACACCTTC. Translated: CASRGLTQEGNGYTF.

The chain has TRBV5-6 and TRBJ2-7; 9 nucleotides align to TRBD1. The junction had 6 bases not matched to a gene; V was cut back by 4 bases and J by 1 base. The CDR3 extends over 15 amino acids. The germline CDR1 and CDR2 sequences are SGHDT and YYEEEE. For the CDR3, the DNA is TGTGCCAGCAGCATGTGGGACAGGGATTCCTACGAGCAGTACTTC. It encodes CASSMWDRDSYEQYF.

This clonotype was recorded a few times. The J gene is TRBJ2-1, the V gene TRBV4-3; D may be TRBD1 (5 bases). The CDR3 consists of 15 residues. Germline V gene lookup returns CDR1 LGHNA and CDR2 YSLEER. V was cut by 8 bases and J by 0 bases, with 14 bases left in between. In nucleotides, the CDR3 is TGCGCCAGCTCCCAACAGGCAAGCTCCTACAATGAGCAGTTCTTC. This encodes CASSQQASSYNEQFF.

The rearrangement uses TRBV7-6 and TRBJ2-2; 7 nucleotides agree with TRBD1. Germline V gives CDR1 SGHVS, CDR2 FNYEAQ. Unmatched junction bases numbered 6, after V lost 1 base and J lost 4 bases. CDR3 length equals 16 residues. The CDR3 sequence is CASSLEGAPGTGELFF. The CDR3 region has the DNA TGTGCCAGCAGCTTAGAGGGGGCGCCGGGCACCGGGGAGCTGTTTTTT.